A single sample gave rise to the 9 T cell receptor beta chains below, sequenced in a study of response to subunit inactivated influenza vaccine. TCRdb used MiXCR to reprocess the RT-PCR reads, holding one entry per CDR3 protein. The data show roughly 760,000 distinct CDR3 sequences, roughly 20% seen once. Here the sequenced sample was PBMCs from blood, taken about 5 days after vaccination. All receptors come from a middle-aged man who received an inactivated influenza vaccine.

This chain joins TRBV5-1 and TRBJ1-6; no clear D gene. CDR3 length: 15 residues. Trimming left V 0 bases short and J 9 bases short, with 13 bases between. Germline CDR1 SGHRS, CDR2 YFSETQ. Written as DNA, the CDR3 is TGCGCCAGCAGCTTGGAGGTTGGGCGGGGTTCACCCCTCCACTTT. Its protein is CASSLEVGRGSPLHF.

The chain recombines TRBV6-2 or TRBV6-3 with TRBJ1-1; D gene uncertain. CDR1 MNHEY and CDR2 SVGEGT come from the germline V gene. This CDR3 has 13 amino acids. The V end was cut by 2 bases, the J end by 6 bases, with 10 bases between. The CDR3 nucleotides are TGTGCCAGCAGTTACGGGAATAAGGCTGAAGCTTTCTTT. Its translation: CASSYGNKAEAFF.

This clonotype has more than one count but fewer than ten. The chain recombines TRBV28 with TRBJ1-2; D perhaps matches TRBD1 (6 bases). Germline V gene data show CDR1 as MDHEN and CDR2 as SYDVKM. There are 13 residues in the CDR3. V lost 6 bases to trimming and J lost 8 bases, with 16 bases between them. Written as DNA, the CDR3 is TGTGCCAGCAGCCTAGGAGGGGGTGGGGGCTACACCTTC. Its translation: CASSLGGGGGYTF.

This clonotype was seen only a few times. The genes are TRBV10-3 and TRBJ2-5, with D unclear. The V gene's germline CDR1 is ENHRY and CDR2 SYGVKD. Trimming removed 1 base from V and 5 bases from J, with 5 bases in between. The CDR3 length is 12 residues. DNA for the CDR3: TGTGCCATCAGTGAGTTAGGGGAGACCCAGTACTTC. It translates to CAISELGETQYF.

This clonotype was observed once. In nucleotides, the CDR3 is TGTGCCAGCAGTGAAGCGCCGGTAGCCACAGATACGCAGTATTTT. Its translation is CASSEAPVATDTQYF. The chain employs TRBV2 and TRBJ2-3; no firm D call. The CDR3 is 15 residues long. The ends were cut back, 0 bases at V and 2 bases at J, with 9 bases in the middle. Per germline, CDR1 SNHLY and CDR2 FYNNEI.

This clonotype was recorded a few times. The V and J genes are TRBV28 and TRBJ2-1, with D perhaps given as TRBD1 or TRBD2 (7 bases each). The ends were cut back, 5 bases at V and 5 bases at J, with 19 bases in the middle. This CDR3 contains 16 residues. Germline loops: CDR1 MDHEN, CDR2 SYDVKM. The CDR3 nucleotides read TGTGCCAGCAGTCCAAGGACAGGACTAGGAAACAATGAGCAGTTCTTC. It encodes CASSPRTGLGNNEQFF.

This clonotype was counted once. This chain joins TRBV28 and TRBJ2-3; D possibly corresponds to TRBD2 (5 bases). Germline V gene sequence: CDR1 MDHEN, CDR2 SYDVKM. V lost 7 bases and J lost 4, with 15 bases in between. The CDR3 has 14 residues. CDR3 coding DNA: TGTGCCAGCATTACTCCCCGGGGATCAGATACGCAGTATTTT. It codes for CASITPRGSDTQYF. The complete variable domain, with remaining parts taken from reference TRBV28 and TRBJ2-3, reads DVKVTQSSRYLVKRTGEKVFLECVQDMDHENMFWYRQDPGLGLRLIYFSYDVKMKEKGDIPEGYSVSREKKERFSLILESASTNQTSMYLCASITPRGSDTQYFGPGTRLTVL.

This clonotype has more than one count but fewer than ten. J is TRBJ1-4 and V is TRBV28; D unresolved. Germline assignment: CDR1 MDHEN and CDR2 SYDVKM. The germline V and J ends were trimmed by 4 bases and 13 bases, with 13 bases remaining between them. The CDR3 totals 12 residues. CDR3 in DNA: TGTGCCAGCAGTTCCCAGTATGAAGGACTGTTTTTT. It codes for CASSSQYEGLFF.

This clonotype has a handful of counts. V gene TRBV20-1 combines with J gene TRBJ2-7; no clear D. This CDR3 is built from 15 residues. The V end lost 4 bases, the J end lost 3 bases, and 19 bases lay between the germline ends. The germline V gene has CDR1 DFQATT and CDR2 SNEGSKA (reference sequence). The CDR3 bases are TGCAGTGCTAATCGCTGGGGAACGAAAGACTACGAGCAGTACTTC. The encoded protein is CSANRWGTKDYEQYF.